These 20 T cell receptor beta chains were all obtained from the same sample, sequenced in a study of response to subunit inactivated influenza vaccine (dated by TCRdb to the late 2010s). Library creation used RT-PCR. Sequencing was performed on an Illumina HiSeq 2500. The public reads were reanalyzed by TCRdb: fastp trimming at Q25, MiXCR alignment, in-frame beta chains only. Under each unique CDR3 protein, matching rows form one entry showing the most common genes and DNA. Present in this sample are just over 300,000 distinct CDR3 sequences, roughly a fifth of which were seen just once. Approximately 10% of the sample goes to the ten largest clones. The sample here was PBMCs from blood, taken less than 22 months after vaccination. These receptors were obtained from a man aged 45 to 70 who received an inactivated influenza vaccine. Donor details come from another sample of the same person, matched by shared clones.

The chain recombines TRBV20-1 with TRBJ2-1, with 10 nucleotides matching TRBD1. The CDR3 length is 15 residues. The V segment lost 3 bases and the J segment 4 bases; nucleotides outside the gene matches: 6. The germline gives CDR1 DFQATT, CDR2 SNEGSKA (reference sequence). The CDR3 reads CSASPGQGNYNEQFF. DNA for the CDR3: TGCAGTGCTAGTCCGGGACAGGGGAATTACAATGAGCAGTTCTTC.

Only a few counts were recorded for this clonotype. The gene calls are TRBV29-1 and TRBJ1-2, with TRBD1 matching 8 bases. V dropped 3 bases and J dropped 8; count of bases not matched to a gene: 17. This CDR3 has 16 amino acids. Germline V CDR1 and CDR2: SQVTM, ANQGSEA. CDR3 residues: CSVDRPLFGQGLGYTF. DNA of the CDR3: TGCAGCGTTGATCGTCCACTATTCGGACAGGGTTTGGGCTACACCTTC.

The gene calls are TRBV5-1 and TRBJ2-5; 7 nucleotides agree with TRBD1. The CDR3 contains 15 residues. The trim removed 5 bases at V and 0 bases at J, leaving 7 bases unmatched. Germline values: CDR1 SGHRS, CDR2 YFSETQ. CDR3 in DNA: TGCGCCAGCAGATTAGACAGGGCGTACCAAGAGACCCAGTACTTC. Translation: CASRLDRAYQETQYF.

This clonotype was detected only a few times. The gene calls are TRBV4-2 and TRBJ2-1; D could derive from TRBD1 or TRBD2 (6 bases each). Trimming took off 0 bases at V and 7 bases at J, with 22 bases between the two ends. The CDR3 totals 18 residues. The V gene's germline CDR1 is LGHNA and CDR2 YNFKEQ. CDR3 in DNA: TGTGCCAGCAGCCAAGATCTCGGGGGCCAGGGATTGAGGAATGAGCAGTTCTTC. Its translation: CASSQDLGGQGLRNEQFF.

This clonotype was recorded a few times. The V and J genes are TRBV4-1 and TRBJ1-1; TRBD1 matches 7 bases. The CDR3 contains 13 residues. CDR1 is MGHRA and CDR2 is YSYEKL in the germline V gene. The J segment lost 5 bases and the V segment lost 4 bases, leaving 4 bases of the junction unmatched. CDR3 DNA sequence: TGCGCCAGCAGCCGAGAGGACAGGACTGAAGCTTTCTTT. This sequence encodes CASSREDRTEAFF.

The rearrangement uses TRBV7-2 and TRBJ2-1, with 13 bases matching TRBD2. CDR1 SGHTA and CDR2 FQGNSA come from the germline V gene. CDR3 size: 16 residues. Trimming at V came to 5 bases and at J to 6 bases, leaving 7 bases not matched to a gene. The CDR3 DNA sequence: TGTGCCAGCAGCCACCTAGGACTAGCGGGAGCCAATGAGCAGTTCTTC. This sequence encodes CASSHLGLAGANEQFF.

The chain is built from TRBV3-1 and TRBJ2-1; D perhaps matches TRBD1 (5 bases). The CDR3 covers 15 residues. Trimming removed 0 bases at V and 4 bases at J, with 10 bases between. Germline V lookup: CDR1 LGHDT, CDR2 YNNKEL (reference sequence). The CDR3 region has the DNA TGTGCCAGCAGCCAAGACGGCGCAGGGTACAATGAGCAGTTCTTC. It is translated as CASSQDGAGYNEQFF.

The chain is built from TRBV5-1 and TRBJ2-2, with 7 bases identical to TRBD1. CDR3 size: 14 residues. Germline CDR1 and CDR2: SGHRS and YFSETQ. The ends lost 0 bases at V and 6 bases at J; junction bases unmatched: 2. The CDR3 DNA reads TGCGCCAGCAGCTTGGGACAGGGTCCCGGGGAGCTGTTTTTT. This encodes CASSLGQGPGELFF.

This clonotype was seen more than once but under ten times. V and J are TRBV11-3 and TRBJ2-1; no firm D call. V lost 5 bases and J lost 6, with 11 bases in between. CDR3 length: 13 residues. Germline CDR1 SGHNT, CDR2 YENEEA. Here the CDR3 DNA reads TGTGCCAGCAGCCAACTCTTTACCAATGAGCAGTTCTTC. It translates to CASSQLFTNEQFF.

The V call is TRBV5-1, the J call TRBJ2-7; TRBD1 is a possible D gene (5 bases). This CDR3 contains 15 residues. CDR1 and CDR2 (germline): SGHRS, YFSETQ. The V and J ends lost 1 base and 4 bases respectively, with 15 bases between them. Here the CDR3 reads CASSLTAGYSYEQYF. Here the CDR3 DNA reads TGCGCCAGCAGCTTGACGGCAGGGTACTCATACGAGCAGTACTTC.

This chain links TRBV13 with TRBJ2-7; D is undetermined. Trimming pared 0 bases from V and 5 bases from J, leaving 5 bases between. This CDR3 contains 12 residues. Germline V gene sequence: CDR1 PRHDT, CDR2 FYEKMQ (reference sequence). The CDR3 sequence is CASSLGRNEQYF. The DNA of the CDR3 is TGTGCCAGCAGCTTAGGGAGGAACGAGCAGTACTTC.

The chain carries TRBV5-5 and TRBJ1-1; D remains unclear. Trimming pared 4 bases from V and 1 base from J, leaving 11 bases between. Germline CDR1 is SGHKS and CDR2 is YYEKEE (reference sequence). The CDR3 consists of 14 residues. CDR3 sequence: CASSPTWANTEAFF. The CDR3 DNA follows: TGTGCCAGCAGCCCCACGTGGGCGAACACTGAAGCTTTCTTT.

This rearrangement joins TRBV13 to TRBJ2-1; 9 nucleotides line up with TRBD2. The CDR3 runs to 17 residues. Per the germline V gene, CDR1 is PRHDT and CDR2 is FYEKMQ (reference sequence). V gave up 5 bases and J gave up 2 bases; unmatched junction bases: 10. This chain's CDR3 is CASSPGLLAGTYNEQFF. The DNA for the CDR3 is TGTGCCAGCAGCCCCGGCCTACTAGCGGGTACCTACAATGAGCAGTTCTTC.

The CDR3 bases are TGTGCCAGCAGTTTTGGGTCTAGCGGGTATATAAGGATCGGGGAGCTGTTTTTT. It codes for CASSFGSSGYIRIGELFF. The chain employs TRBV12-3 or TRBV12-4 and TRBJ2-2; 8 bases map to TRBD2. This CDR3 contains 18 residues. Trimming took 3 bases from V and 7 from J; bases not matched to a gene: 16.

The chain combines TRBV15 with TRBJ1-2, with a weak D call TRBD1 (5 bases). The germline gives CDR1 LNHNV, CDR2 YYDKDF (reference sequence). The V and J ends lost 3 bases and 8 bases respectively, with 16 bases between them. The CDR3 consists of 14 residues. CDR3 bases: TGTGCCACCAGCAGCCCAGCTAGGGGAGGCGGCTACACCTTC. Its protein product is CATSSPARGGGYTF.

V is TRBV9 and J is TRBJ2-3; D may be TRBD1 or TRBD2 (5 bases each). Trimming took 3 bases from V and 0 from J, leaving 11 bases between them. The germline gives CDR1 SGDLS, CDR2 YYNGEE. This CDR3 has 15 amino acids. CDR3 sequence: CASSEGSLSTDTQYF. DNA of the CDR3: TGTGCCAGCAGCGAGGGGAGTCTAAGCACAGATACGCAGTATTTT.

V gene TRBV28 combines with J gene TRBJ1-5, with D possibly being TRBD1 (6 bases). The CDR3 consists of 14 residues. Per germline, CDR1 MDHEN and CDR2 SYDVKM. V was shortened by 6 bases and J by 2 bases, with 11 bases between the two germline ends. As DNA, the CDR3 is TGTGCCAGCAGGACGGGACACCGCAATCAGCCCCAGCATTTT. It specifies CASRTGHRNQPQHF.

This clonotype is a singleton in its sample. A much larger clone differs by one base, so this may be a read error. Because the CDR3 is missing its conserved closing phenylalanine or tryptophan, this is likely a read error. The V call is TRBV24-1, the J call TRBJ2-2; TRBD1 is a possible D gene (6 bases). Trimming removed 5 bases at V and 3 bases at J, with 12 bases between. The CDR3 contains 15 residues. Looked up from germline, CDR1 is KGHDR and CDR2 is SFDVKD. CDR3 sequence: CATSGATGYTGELFY. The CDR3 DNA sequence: TGTGCCACCAGTGGAGCAACAGGGTACACCGGGGAGCTGTTTTAT.

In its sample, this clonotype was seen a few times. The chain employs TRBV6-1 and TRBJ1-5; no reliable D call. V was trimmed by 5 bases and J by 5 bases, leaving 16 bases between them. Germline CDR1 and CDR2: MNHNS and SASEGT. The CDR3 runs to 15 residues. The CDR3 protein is CASSPRGRVDQPQHF. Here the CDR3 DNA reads TGTGCCAGCAGTCCCCGAGGAAGGGTAGATCAGCCCCAGCATTTT.

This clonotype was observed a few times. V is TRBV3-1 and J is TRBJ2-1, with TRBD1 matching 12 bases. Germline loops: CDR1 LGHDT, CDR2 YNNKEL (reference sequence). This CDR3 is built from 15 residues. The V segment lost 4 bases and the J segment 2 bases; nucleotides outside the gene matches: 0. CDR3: CASSRDRGPYNEQFF. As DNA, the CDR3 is TGTGCCAGCAGCCGGGACAGGGGGCCCTACAATGAGCAGTTCTTC.